This TCR beta chain comes out of a study of T-cell reconstitution after alpha-beta-depleted transplantation in children (dated by TCRdb to about 2016). Regarding the complete study: T-cell immune reconstitution after TCRalphabeta/CD19-depleted allogeneic hematopoietic cell transplantation in children was quantitatively tracked in the study by means of TCR repertoire profiling.

Study-level results and caveats: In some patients, the high TCRbeta diversity seen at day 60 was put down to recipient T cells and intrathymic progenitors that had survived conditioning. The apparently early alphabetaT-cell count recovery about two months after transplant was reportedly dependent on only several hundred rapidly expanded clones derived from non-depleted graft cells. The frequencies of hyperexpanded clones fell over the following months, and after one year, T-cell counts and TCRbeta diversity were mostly attributed to newly produced T cells.

Library construction relied on PCR. The sample was run on an Illumina HiSeq 2500. TCR library preparation used molecular barcoding, with unique molecular identifiers applied to normalize quantification of the TCRbeta repertoire. TCRdb passed the public sequencing reads through fastp at Q25 and MiXCR, retaining productive beta sequences. Each CDR3 protein gets just one entry, which takes the most common genes and DNA from the rows behind it. The sample contains fewer than 550,000 distinct CDR3 sequences, about 11% of them found a single time. The ten largest make up roughly 2.1% of the sample. This clonotype was recorded many times. Its antigen is unknown. No much larger clonotype is one base removed from it; base qualities were not supplied. The germline ends are 22 bases apart after V is trimmed by 3 bases and J by 7 bases. The germline V gene (reference sequence) yields LNHDA for CDR1 and SQIVND for CDR2. From its cysteine to its phenylalanine, the CDR3 spans 17 amino acids. CDR3 DNA is the only sequence kept; it has 51 bases, read in frame from the first base.

Per the publication, the treatment or condition label means: allogeneic hematopoietic cell transplantation with graft depleted of TCRalphabeta T cells and CD19 B cells. The children who served as transplant recipients had been given grafts of TCRalphabeta/CD19-depleted allogeneic hematopoietic cells. Recombination linked TRBV19 to TRBJ2-1, with the D gene too uncertain to name. The source material was PBMCs, sampled before TCRalphabeta/CD19-depleted stem cell transplant. This sequence was found in a child aged 2-15 years with inherited bone marrow failure, due to receive a stem cell transplant. This receptor has the CDR3 CASSMGSKDWVLNEQFF. DNA sequence: TGTGCCAGTAGTATGGGGTCTAAAGACTGGGTCTTAAATGAGCAGTTCTTC.